A selection of T cell receptor beta chains follows, all from one sample in a study of cytomegalovirus exposure and HLA in healthy donors. The repertoire was sequenced with immunoSEQ multiplex PCR; TCRdb's copy has only in-frame clones and lacks some. The sample has some 140,000 clones, roughly 79% seen once. Sequenced: PBMCs. Receptors were obtained from a woman in her 40s in good health and CMV-seronegative. CDR3s include the opening cysteine and the closing phenylalanine or tryptophan. The D gene is left open where the match is weak. Some rows mark clone size as missing; the rest say once, few, many or name a class of expanded clone.

V: TRBV6-5; D: -; size: -; J: TRBJ1-1; DNA: TGTGCCAGCGGTATTTATCCCAGGGGGAACACTGAAGCTTTCTTT; CDR3: CASGIYPRGNTEAFF
V: TRBV6-1; D: -; size: few; J: TRBJ1-1; DNA: TGTGCCAGCACCCCATCCGGGAACACTGAAGCTTTCTTT; CDR3: CASTPSGNTEAFF
V: TRBV4-1; D: TRBD2; size: -; J: TRBJ2-3; DNA: TGCGCCAGCAGCCAATCCGGGACTAGCGGGCCTACTTTCACAGATACGCAGTATTTT; CDR3: CASSQSGTSGPTFTDTQYF
V: TRBV7-2; D: TRBD1; size: -; J: TRBJ1-1; DNA: TGTGCCAGCAGCCGGGACAGGAGTCACACTGAAGCTTTCTTT; CDR3: CASSRDRSHTEAFF
V: TRBV18; D: -; size: once; J: TRBJ2-7; DNA: TGTGCCAGCTCGGAGTTTCTCTACGAGCAGTACTTC; CDR3: CASSEFLYEQYF
V: TRBV7-2; D: -; size: -; J: TRBJ1-1; DNA: TGTGCCAGCAGCTTAGAAGGCAGCGGATTGAACACTGAAGCTTTCTTT; CDR3: CASSLEGSGLNTEAFF
V: TRBV7-7; D: -; size: -; J: TRBJ2-2; DNA: TGTGCTAGCAGCCCCCGGGTCTCTTCGGCGGCCGGGGAGCTGTTTTTT; CDR3: CASSPRVSSAAGELFF
V: TRBV5-1; D: -; size: -; J: TRBJ2-3; DNA: TGCGCCAGCAGCGGACAGTTCACAGATACGCAGTATTTT; CDR3: CASSGQFTDTQYF
V: TRBV4-3; D: -; size: many; J: TRBJ2-2; DNA: TGCGCCAGCAGCCACATGACAGGTTCAGGGGAGCTGTTTTTT; CDR3: CASSHMTGSGELFF
V: TRBV7-2; D: TRBD2; size: once; J: TRBJ2-7; DNA: TGTGCCAGCAAACTCAACCGGGAGGGGCCTCCCTACGAGCAGTACTTC; CDR3: CASKLNREGPPYEQYF
V: TRBV28; D: -; size: -; J: TRBJ2-2; DNA: TGTGCCACCATAAACAATCGGAGGAACACCGGGGAGCTGTTTTTT; CDR3: CATINNRRNTGELFF
V: TRBV5-1; D: -; size: -; J: TRBJ2-1; DNA: TGCGCCAGCAGCTTGGACTCCCGTGAGCAGTTCTTC; CDR3: CASSLDSREQFF
V: TRBV2; D: TRBD1; size: once; J: TRBJ1-3; DNA: TGTGCCAGCAGTGACCGTTGGACAGGGAGAAACACCATATATTTT; CDR3: CASSDRWTGRNTIYF
V: TRBV5-8; D: -; size: -; J: TRBJ2-3; DNA: TGTGCCAGCAGCTTGAACCAGGGGTCAGATACGCAGTATTTT; CDR3: CASSLNQGSDTQYF
V: TRBV4-3; D: -; size: -; J: TRBJ2-2; DNA: TGCGCCAGCAGCCTTTCTGTGGCGGCCATTACCGGGGAGCTGTTTTTT; CDR3: CASSLSVAAITGELFF
V: TRBV5-4; D: TRBD2; size: once; J: TRBJ2-5; DNA: TGTGCCAGCAGCCCGGGGGCTAGCGGGGGACTTGAGACCCAGTACTTC; CDR3: CASSPGASGGLETQYF
V: TRBV30; D: TRBD1; size: -; J: TRBJ1-1; DNA: TGTGCCTGGAAGACCGGGACAGGGGTCGGTGAAGCTTTCTTT; CDR3: CAWKTGTGVGEAFF
V: TRBV10-2; D: TRBD2; size: -; J: TRBJ2-5; DNA: TGCGCCAGCAGTGACCGGGGGGGTCGCCAGGAGACCCAGTACTTC; CDR3: CASSDRGGRQETQYF
V: TRBV7-9; D: TRBD1; size: -; J: TRBJ2-7; DNA: TGTGCCAGCAGCATCCGGACAGGGGTCCTCTACGAGCAGTACTTC; CDR3: CASSIRTGVLYEQYF
V: TRBV2; D: -; size: -; J: TRBJ1-5; DNA: TGTGCCAGCAGTGGGACAGCCCCTAGTCAGCCCCAGCATTTT; CDR3: CASSGTAPSQPQHF
V: TRBV6-5; D: -; size: -; J: TRBJ2-7; DNA: TGTGCCAGCGGAGACAGGAAATTCGACGAGCAGTACTTC; CDR3: CASGDRKFDEQYF
V: TRBV27; D: TRBD1; size: -; J: TRBJ1-1; DNA: TGTGCCAGCAAAGACAGGGAGAACACTGAAGCTTTCTTT; CDR3: CASKDRENTEAFF